This entry concerns a single T cell receptor beta chain. This sample was taken from a study of human thymus T cells. The protocol was immunoSEQ multiplex PCR, while the TCRdb copy is restricted to in-frame clones and leaves out a portion. This table holds more than 70,000 clones, 96% found once. From germline, CDR1 is WSHSY and CDR2 SAAADI. The CDR3 is 15 amino acids. Trimming took off 2 bases at V and 0 bases at J, with 8 bases between the two ends. Thymus tissue for the work was resected from patients undergoing corrective heart surgery. This TCR derives from a boy in the first two years of life with a congenital heart defect but otherwise immunologically healthy. The chain carries TRBV10-2 and TRBJ1-3; no clear D gene. Sequencing was done on a sample of thymus tissue. DNA of the CDR3: TGCGCCAGCAGTGAGCCCGCAGCCTCTGGAAACACCATATATTTT. Its protein is CASSEPAASGNTIYF.